This T cell receptor (beta chain) derives from a study of T-cell memory formation after mild COVID-19. Study-wide background: For the most part, TCR clusters were specific to one donor.

Between the trimmed V and J ends, which lost 2 bases and 3 bases, there was a span of 7 bases. Germline V gene lookup returns CDR1 SGHTA and CDR2 FQGNSA. The CDR3 runs to 14 residues. Points from the study as a whole: The study detected some responding clones in pre-infection memory, suggesting cross-reactive memory joined. The study found balanced CD4/CD8 in clones contracting day 15 to 85 and a CD4+ lean in later expanders.

TCRdb analysed the 5' RACE reads with MiXCR anew, one entry per CDR3 protein. The sample lists 550,000 to 700,000 distinct CDR3 sequences, 15% to 20% occurring once. With respect to this clonotype: Its antigen remains unknown.

This chain joins TRBV7-2 and TRBJ2-2, with D uncertain. The material sequenced was PBMCs or a T cell subset sorted from them (not recorded which). The clonotype was recovered from an adult woman who had mild COVID-19 (a few samples of this study predate the infection). Cell type and time point are not known. CDR3: CASSLHSYTGELFF. In DNA form, the CDR3 reads TGTGCCAGCAGCTTACACTCGTACACCGGGGAGCTGTTTTTT.